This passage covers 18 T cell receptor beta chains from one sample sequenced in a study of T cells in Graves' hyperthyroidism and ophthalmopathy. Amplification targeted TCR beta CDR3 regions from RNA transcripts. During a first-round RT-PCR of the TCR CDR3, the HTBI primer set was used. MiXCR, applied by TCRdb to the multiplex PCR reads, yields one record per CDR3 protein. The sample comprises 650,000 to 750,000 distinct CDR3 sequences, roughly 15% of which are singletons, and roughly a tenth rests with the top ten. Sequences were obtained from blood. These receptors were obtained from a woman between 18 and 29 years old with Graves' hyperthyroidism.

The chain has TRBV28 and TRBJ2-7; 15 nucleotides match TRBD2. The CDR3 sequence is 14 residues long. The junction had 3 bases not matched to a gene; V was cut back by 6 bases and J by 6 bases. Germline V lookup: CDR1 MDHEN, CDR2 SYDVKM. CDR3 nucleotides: TGTGCCAGCAGGGGACTAGCGGGAGGATCCGAGCAGTACTTC. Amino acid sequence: CASRGLAGGSEQYF. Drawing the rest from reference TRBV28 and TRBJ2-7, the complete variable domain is DVKVTQSSRYLVKRTGEKVFLECVQDMDHENMFWYRQDPGLGLRLIYFSYDVKMKEKGDIPEGYSVSREKKERFSLILESASTNQTSMYLCASRGLAGGSEQYFGPGTRLTVT.

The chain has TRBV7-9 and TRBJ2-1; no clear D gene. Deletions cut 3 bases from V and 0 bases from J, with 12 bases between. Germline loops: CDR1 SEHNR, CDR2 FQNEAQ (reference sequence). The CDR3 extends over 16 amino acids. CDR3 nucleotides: TGTGCCAGCAGCTTTAAGACTCTTTCCTCCTACAATGAGCAGTTCTTC. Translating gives CASSFKTLSSYNEQFF.

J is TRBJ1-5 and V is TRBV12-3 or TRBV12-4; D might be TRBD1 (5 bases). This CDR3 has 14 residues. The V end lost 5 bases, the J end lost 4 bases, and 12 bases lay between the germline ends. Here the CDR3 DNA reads TGTGCCAGCAGTCTTTGGGGCCCTAATCAGCCCCAGCATTTT. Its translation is CASSLWGPNQPQHF.

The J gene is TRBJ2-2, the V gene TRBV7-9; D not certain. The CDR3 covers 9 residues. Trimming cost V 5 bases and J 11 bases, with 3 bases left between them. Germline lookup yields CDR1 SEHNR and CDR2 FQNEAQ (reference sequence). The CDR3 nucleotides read TGTGCCAGCAGCGGTGAGCTGTTTTTT. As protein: CASSGELFF.

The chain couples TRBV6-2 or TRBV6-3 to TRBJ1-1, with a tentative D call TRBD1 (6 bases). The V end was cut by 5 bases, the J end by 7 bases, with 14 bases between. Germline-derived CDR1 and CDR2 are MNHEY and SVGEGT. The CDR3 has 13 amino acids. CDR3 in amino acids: CASSPNGQYEAFF. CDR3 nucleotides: TGTGCCAGCAGTCCGAATGGACAGTATGAAGCTTTCTTT.

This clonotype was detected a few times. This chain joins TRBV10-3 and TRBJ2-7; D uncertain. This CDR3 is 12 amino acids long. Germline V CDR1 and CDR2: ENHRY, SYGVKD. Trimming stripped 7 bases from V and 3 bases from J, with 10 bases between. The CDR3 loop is CAIKGRSYEQYF. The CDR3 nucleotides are TGTGCCATCAAGGGCAGGAGCTACGAGCAGTACTTC.

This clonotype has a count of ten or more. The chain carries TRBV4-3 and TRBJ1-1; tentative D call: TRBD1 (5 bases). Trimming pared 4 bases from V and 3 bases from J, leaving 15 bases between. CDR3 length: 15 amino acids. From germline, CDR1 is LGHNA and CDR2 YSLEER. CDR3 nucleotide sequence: TGCGCCAGCAGCCGTACGGGGTGGGGGGACACTGAAGCTTTCTTT. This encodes CASSRTGWGDTEAFF.

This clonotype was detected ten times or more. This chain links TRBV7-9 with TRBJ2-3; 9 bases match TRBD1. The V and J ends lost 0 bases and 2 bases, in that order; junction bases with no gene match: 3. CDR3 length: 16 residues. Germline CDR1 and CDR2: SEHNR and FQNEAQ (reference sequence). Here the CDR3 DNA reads TGTGCCAGCAGCTTAGCACAGGGGGCCCTCACAGATACGCAGTATTTT. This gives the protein CASSLAQGALTDTQYF.

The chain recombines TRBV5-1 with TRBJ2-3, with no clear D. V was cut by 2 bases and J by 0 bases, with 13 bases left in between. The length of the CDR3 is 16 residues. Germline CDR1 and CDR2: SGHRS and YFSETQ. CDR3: CASSFGGVSSTDTQYF. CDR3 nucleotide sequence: TGCGCCAGCAGCTTTGGTGGCGTCTCCAGCACAGATACGCAGTATTTT. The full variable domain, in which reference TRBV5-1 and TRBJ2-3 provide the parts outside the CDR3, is KAGVTQTPRYLIKTRGQQVTLSCSPISGHRSVSWYQQTPGQGLQFLFEYFSETQRNKGNFPGRFSGRQFSNSRSEMNVSTLELGDSALYLCASSFGGVSSTDTQYFGPGTRLTVL.

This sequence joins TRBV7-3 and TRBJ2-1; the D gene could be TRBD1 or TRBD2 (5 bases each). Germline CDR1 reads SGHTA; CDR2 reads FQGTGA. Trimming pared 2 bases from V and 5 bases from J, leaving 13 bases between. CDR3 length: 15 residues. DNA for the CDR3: TGTGCCAGCAGCTTAGCTGGGGGTGTAAACAATGAGCAGTTCTTC. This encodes CASSLAGGVNNEQFF. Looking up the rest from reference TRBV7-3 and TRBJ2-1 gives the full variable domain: GAGVSQTPSNKVTEKGKYVELRCDPISGHTALYWYRQSLGQGPEFLIYFQGTGAADDSGLPNDRFFAVRPEGSVSTLKIQRTERGDSAVYLCASSLAGGVNNEQFFGPGTRLTVL.

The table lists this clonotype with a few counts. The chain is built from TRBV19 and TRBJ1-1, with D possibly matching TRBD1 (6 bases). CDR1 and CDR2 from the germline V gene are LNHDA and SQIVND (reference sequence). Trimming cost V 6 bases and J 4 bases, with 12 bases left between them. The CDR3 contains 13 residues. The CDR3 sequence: CASSKSGVTEAFF. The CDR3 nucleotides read TGTGCCAGTAGCAAATCAGGGGTCACTGAAGCTTTCTTT.

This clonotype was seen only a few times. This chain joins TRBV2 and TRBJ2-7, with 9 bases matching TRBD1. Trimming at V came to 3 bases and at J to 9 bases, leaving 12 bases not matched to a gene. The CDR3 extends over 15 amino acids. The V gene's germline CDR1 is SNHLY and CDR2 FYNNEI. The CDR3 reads CASSDRDRAKIGQYF. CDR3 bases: TGTGCCAGCAGTGACCGGGACAGGGCGAAGATTGGGCAGTACTTC.

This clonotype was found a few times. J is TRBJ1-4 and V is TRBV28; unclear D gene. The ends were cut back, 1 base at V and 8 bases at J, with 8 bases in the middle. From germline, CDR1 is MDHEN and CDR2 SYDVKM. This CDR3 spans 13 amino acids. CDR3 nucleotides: TGTGCCAGCAGTTTATCTTCCCCGGAAAAACTGTTTTTT. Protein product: CASSLSSPEKLFF.

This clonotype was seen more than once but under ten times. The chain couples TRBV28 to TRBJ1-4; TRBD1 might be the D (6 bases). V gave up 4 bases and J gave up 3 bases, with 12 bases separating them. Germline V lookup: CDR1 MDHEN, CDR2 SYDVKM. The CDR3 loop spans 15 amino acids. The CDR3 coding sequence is TGTGCCAGCAGTTCCCCTAGGGGGTCTAATGAAAAACTGTTTTTT. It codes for CASSSPRGSNEKLFF.

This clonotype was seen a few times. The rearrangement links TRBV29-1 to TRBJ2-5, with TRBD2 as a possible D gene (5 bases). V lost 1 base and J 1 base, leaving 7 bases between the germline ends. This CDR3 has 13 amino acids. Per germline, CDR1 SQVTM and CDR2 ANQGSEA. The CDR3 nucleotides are TGCAGCGTTGAAGTGGGGAGCCAAGAGACCCAGTACTTC. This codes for CSVEVGSQETQYF.

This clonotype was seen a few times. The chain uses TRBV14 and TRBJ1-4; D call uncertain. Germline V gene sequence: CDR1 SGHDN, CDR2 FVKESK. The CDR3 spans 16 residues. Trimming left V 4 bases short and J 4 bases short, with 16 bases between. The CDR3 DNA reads TGTGCCAGCAGCCGCGGACTACACCGGAATAATGAAAAACTGTTTTTT. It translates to CASSRGLHRNNEKLFF.

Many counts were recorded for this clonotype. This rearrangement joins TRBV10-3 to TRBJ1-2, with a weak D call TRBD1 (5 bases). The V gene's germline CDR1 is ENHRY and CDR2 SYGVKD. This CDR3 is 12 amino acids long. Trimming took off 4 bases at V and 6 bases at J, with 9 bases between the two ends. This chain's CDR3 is CAISVRDHGYTF. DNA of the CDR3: TGTGCCATCAGTGTCAGGGATCATGGCTACACCTTC.

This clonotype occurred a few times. CDR3: CASSLEEQGLNEQFF. The DNA for the CDR3 is TGTGCCAGCAGCTTAGAGGAACAGGGACTCAATGAGCAGTTCTTC. This chain connects TRBV7-9 to TRBJ2-1, with D perhaps being TRBD1 or TRBD2 (6 bases each). The germline CDR1 and CDR2 sequences are SEHNR and FQNEAQ (reference sequence). This CDR3 region has 15 residues. Trimming removed 1 base from V and 6 bases from J, with 13 bases in between.